These 10 T cell receptor beta chains were sequenced from one sample in a study of T cell repertoires in cytomegalovirus infection. What these receptors recognize is not known. TCRdb used MiXCR to reprocess the reads, holding one entry per CDR3 protein. Among roughly 500,000 distinct CDR3 sequences listed, 40% to 50% were seen once. The source material was cultured PBMCs, sampled from culture after CMV antigen stimulation. These receptors were taken from a human donor in good health (CMV status not recorded). Some clones in this sample may be carry-over from other donors' samples.

The rearrangement joins TRBV7-2 to TRBJ2-2; maybe TRBD1 (6 bases). The CDR3 is made up of 15 amino acids. Trimming left V 5 bases short and J 1 base short, with 11 bases between. Germline-derived CDR1 and CDR2 are SGHTA and FQGNSA. CDR3 loop: CASSHWTENTGELFF. In DNA form, the CDR3 reads TGTGCCAGCAGCCATTGGACAGAGAACACCGGGGAGCTGTTTTTT.

This clonotype was found a few times. The V and J genes are TRBV6-5 and TRBJ1-1; maybe TRBD1 (6 bases). V was trimmed by 5 bases and J by 1 base, leaving 11 bases between them. The CDR3 has 14 amino acids. Germline lookup yields CDR1 MNHEY and CDR2 SVGAGI. The CDR3 DNA reads TGTGCCAGCAGTAGGGGACATACGAACACTGAAGCTTTCTTT. Translated: CASSRGHTNTEAFF.

The V gene is TRBV12-5, the J gene TRBJ2-2; no clear D gene. CDR3 length: 15 residues. V shed 0 bases and J shed 5 bases, with 10 bases lying between them. Germline assignment: CDR1 LGHNT and CDR2 FRNRAP. The CDR3 protein is CASGLVRRRTGELFF. In nucleotides, the CDR3 is TGTGCTAGTGGTTTGGTACGCAGAAGAACCGGGGAGCTGTTTTTT.

The CDR3 nucleotides are TGCGCCGGCCCGGGACTAGCGGGACATGAGCAGTACTTC. Translated: CAGPGLAGHEQYF. The chain is built from TRBV4-1 and TRBJ2-7; TRBD2 agrees at 13 bases. The CDR3 has 13 amino acids. Trimming cost V 11 bases and J 7 bases; bases outside gene matches: 8. Looked up from germline, CDR1 is MGHRA and CDR2 is YSYEKL.

The genes are TRBV5-1 and TRBJ2-1, with D possibly being TRBD1 (5 bases). There are 14 residues in the CDR3. Trimming left V 2 bases short and J 5 bases short, with 11 bases between. Germline lookup yields CDR1 SGHRS and CDR2 YFSETQ. CDR3 sequence (DNA): TGCGCCAGCAGCTTTGGAGACAGAGACAATGAGCAGTTCTTC. Translating gives CASSFGDRDNEQFF.

Only a few counts were recorded for this clonotype. The chain couples TRBV7-8 to TRBJ1-3; D is ambiguous. The CDR3 has 16 amino acids. The V and J ends lost 1 base and 3 bases respectively, with 13 bases between them. The germline V gene encodes CDR1 SGHVS and CDR2 FQNEAQ. The CDR3 reads CASSLVPGSGGNTIYF. The CDR3 DNA is TGTGCCAGCAGCTTAGTGCCCGGCTCTGGTGGAAACACCATATATTTT.

There are a few counts of this clonotype. The V gene is TRBV2, the J gene TRBJ2-1; D possibly corresponds to TRBD2 (7 bases). The CDR3 has 16 residues. Germline V gene data show CDR1 as SNHLY and CDR2 as FYNNEI. V was cut by 5 bases and J by 8 bases, with 22 bases left in between. CDR3 loop: CASSLTGTIGGHEQFF. The CDR3 DNA sequence: TGTGCCAGCAGTCTAACGGGGACTATCGGGGGGCATGAGCAGTTCTTC.

The genes are TRBV29-1 and TRBJ1-2; TRBD1 agrees at 7 bases. The CDR3 loop spans 13 amino acids. CDR1 is SQVTM and CDR2 is ANQGSEA in the germline V gene. V lost 7 bases, J lost 5 bases, and 10 bases stayed unmatched. The CDR3 coding sequence is TGCAGCGCGACGGACAGGACTAGGTATGGCTACACCTTC. Translated, it gives CSATDRTRYGYTF.

The genes are TRBV6-2 or TRBV6-3 and TRBJ2-1, with D possibly matching TRBD1 (6 bases). Germline lookup yields CDR1 MNHEY and CDR2 SVGEGT. V lost 8 bases and J lost 1, with 12 bases in between. The CDR3 sequence is 14 residues long. The CDR3 here is CASARQGSYNEQFF. The CDR3 DNA reads TGTGCCAGCGCACGCCAGGGGTCCTACAATGAGCAGTTCTTC.

This clonotype was detected only a few times. The V and J genes are TRBV12-3 or TRBV12-4 and TRBJ2-1; either TRBD1 or TRBD2 may fit D (5 bases each). Trimming stripped 7 bases from V and 5 bases from J, with 15 bases between. The CDR3 has 14 residues. CDR3 nucleotide sequence: TGTGCCAGCACCCTAGGCCGGGACCACAATGAGCAGTTCTTC. The encoded protein is CASTLGRDHNEQFF.